The clone carrying this T cell receptor (beta chain) came up many times. Time point defined: healthy volunteer bleed at 2 weeks. RNA extraction used unfractionated whole blood as the source of total RNA. This specimen belongs to a study of human T cells and chemical hapten exposure. Study-level information: TCR yield per sample varied, mainly due to pooled library volumes.

Single cDNA molecules in the library carried unique molecular identifiers attached during preparation. TCRdb re-called the RACE reads through MiXCR, storing one row per CDR3 protein. The sample records 30,000 or so distinct CDR3 sequences, 6.5% to 8.5% being singletons. V lost 3 bases, J lost 4 bases, and 8 bases lay in between. Germline assignment: CDR1 KGHSH and CDR2 LQKENI. The CDR3 is 13 residues long. Sample: whole blood. The V gene is TRBV18, the J gene TRBJ2-3, with D possibly TRBD2 on 5 matching bases. The receptor was derived from a human donor in good health. Some clones in this sample may be carry-over from other donors' samples. CDR3 in amino acids: CASSPGAADTQYF. CDR3 in DNA: TGTGCCAGCTCACCGGGAGCGGCAGATACGCAGTATTTT.